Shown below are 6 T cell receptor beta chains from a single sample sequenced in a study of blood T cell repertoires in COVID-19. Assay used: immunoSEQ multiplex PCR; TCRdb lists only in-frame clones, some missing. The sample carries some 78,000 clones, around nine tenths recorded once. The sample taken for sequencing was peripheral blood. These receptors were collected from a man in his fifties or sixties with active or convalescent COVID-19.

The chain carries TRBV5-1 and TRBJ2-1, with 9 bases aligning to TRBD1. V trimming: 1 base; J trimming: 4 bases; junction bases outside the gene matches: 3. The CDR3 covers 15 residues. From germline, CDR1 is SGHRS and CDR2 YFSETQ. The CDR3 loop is CASSLSGQGYNEQFF. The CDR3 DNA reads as TGCGCCAGCAGCTTGTCCGGACAGGGGTACAATGAGCAGTTCTTC.

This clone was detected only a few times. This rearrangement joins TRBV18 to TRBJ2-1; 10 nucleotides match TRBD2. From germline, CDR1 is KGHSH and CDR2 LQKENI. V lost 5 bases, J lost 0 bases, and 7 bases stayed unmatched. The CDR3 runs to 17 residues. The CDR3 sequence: CASSDRSSGGSYNEQFF. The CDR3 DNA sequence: TGTGCCAGCTCAGATAGGTCTAGCGGGGGCTCCTACAATGAGCAGTTCTTC.

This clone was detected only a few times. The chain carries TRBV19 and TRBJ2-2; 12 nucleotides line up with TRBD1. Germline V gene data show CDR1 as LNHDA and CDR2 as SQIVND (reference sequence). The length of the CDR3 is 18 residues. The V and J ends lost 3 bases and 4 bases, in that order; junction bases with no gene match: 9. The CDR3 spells CASSIVVGDRGRTGELFF. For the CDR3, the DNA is TGTGCCAGTAGTATCGTGGTAGGGGACAGGGGGCGCACCGGGGAGCTGTTTTTT.

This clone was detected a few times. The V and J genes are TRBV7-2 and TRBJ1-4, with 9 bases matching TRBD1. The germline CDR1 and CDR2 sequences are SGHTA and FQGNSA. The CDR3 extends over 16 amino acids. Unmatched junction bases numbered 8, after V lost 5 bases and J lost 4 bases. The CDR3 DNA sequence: TGTGCCAGCAGCCAGACCGGACAGGGGAGTAATGAAAAACTGTTTTTT. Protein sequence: CASSQTGQGSNEKLFF.

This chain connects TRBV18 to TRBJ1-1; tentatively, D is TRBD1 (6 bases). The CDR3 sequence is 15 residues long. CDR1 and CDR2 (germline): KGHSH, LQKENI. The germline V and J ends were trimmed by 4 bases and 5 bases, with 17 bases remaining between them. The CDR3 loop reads CASSLESQGRTEAFF. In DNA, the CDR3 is TGTGCCAGCTCACTGGAGTCACAGGGCAGAACTGAAGCTTTCTTT.

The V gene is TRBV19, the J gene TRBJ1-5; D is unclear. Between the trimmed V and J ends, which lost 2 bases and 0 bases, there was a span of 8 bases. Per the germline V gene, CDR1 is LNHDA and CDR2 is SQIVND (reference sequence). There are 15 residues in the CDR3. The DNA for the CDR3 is TGTGCCAGTAGTATAATTGGAGATAGCAATCAGCCCCAGCATTTT. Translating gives CASSIIGDSNQPQHF.